These 29 T cell receptor beta chains were sequenced from one sample in a study of cytomegalovirus exposure and HLA in healthy donors. Only in-frame clones appear in the TCRdb table, and some are missing; sequencing was by immunoSEQ multiplex PCR. The data contain 150,000 to 200,000 clones, about 90% of them singletons. The sequenced material came from PBMCs. The receptors were sampled from a woman under 30 in good health and CMV-seropositive.

The chain combines TRBV7-2 with TRBJ2-3; 13 bases match TRBD2. CDR1 is SGHTA, CDR2 FQGNSA, per germline. Trimming removed 1 base from V and 3 bases from J; junction bases left unmatched: 4. This CDR3 is built from 17 residues. The CDR3 coding sequence is TGTGCCAGCAGCTTAGAAGGACTAGCGGGAGCAACAGATACGCAGTATTTT. Translation: CASSLEGLAGATDTQYF.

The chain links TRBV5-1 to TRBJ2-7; 8 bases agree with TRBD1. CDR1 is SGHRS and CDR2 is YFSETQ in the germline V gene. The J segment lost 5 bases and the V segment lost 5 bases, leaving 9 bases of the junction unmatched. CDR3 length equals 14 residues. The DNA for the CDR3 is TGCGCCAGCAGTAGGACAGGGCTCCAGAACGAGCAGTACTTC. Protein product: CASSRTGLQNEQYF.

The V gene is TRBV2, the J gene TRBJ2-5; 7 bases are a match to TRBD2. CDR1 SNHLY and CDR2 FYNNEI come from the germline V gene. V lost 7 bases and J lost 6; bases outside the gene matches: 5. This CDR3 comprises 12 residues. The CDR3 DNA is TGTGCCAGCACCGGGGAGGGGAAGACCCAGTACTTC. Translated, it gives CASTGEGKTQYF.

This clone came up once. Its ends do not fully match the called genes, so a read error is possible. The chain combines TRBV2 with TRBJ2-5; a weak D match, TRBD2 (6 bases). Germline V CDR1 and CDR2: SNHLY, FYNNEI. CDR3 length: 10 residues. CDR3 in amino acids: CASSLGDWHF. CDR3 DNA sequence: TGTGCCAGCAGTCTGGGGGACTGGCACTTC.

The chain combines TRBV2 with TRBJ2-4; 7 nucleotides align to TRBD1. The length of the CDR3 is 16 residues. The ends lost 8 bases at V and 0 bases at J; junction bases unmatched: 10. Germline CDR1 SNHLY, CDR2 FYNNEI. The CDR3 bases are TGTGCCAGCGAAAATCGGGACAGACTAGCCAAAAACATTCAGTACTTC. It specifies CASENRDRLAKNIQYF. Using reference TRBV2 and TRBJ2-4 for the parts outside the CDR3, the full variable domain is EPEVTQTPSHQVTQMGQEVILRCVPISNHLYFYWYRQILGQKVEFLVSFYNNEISEKSEIFDDQFSVERPDGSNFTLKIRSTKLEDSAMYFCASENRDRLAKNIQYFGAGTRLSVL.

CDR3 protein: CASSYKDSTSTDTQYF. The CDR3, as DNA: TGTGCCAGCAGTTACAAGGACTCCACTAGCACAGATACGCAGTATTTT. V is TRBV6-5 and J is TRBJ2-3; possible D gene TRBD2, 5 bases. The length of the CDR3 is 16 residues. V dropped 2 bases and J dropped 0 bases, with 12 bases sitting between them. Per the germline V gene, CDR1 is MNHEY and CDR2 is SVGAGI.

This chain joins TRBV28 and TRBJ2-5; weak D call: TRBD1 (6 bases). V was cut by 8 bases and J by 4 bases, with 29 bases left in between. The germline V gene has CDR1 MDHEN and CDR2 SYDVKM. The CDR3 sequence is 18 residues long. The CDR3 DNA sequence: TGTGCCAGCGGCAGGGGTTTGACTTTGGCGGTTCCTGGAGAGACCCAGTACTTC. Its protein product is CASGRGLTLAVPGETQYF.

The chain couples TRBV11-3 to TRBJ2-7; D perhaps matches TRBD1 (6 bases). This CDR3 region has 15 residues. Germline CDR1 is SGHNT and CDR2 is YENEEA. Trimming stripped 5 bases from V and 3 bases from J, with 17 bases between. The CDR3 here is CASSQGQGQGYEQYF. CDR3 in DNA: TGTGCCAGCAGCCAAGGCCAGGGGCAAGGCTACGAGCAGTACTTC.

The chain carries TRBV15 and TRBJ1-2; 7 bases map to TRBD1. Germline values: CDR1 LNHNV, CDR2 YYDKDF (reference sequence). The CDR3 loop spans 15 amino acids. V was pared by 3 bases and J by 2 bases, with 6 bases of the junction left unmatched. The CDR3 sequence: CATSSHRGPNYGYTF. The CDR3 nucleotides are TGTGCCACCAGCAGTCACAGGGGCCCCAACTATGGCTACACCTTC.

V and J are TRBV5-1 and TRBJ2-1; D might be TRBD2 (6 bases). Germline V gene lookup returns CDR1 SGHRS and CDR2 YFSETQ. V gave up 0 bases and J gave up 6 bases, with 16 bases separating them. The CDR3 runs to 16 residues. The DNA of the CDR3 is TGCGCCAGCAGCTTGGAGACCCACGGGGGTCCCAATGAGCAGTTCTTC. Translated: CASSLETHGGPNEQFF.

The rearrangement uses TRBV7-9 and TRBJ1-5; D gene uncertain. This CDR3 comprises 13 residues. The V gene's germline CDR1 is SEHNR and CDR2 FQNEAQ (reference sequence). Trimming removed 0 bases at V and 4 bases at J, with 4 bases between. The CDR3 sequence: CASSLASNQPQHF. Written as DNA, the CDR3 is TGTGCCAGCAGCTTAGCCTCTAATCAGCCCCAGCATTTT.

CDR3 DNA sequence: TGTGCCACCAGCACCCAACAAGGACTAGCGGGTTCTTTCTCCTACGAGCAGTACTTC. Amino acid sequence: CATSTQQGLAGSFSYEQYF. The chain joins TRBV15 to TRBJ2-7; 11 nucleotides match TRBD2. From germline, CDR1 is LNHNV and CDR2 YYDKDF (reference sequence). Trimming took 4 bases from V and 0 from J; bases not matched to a gene: 14. The CDR3 consists of 19 residues.

V and J are TRBV18 and TRBJ2-7; 8 bases map to TRBD1. Unmatched junction bases numbered 6, after V lost 3 bases and J lost 5 bases. CDR3 length: 14 residues. From germline, CDR1 is KGHSH and CDR2 LQKENI. CDR3 in DNA: TGTGCCAGCTCACCGAGACAGGGGTTGAACGAGCAGTACTTC. It specifies CASSPRQGLNEQYF.

The chain employs TRBV5-1 and TRBJ1-1, with 7 bases matching TRBD1. Germline V gives CDR1 SGHRS, CDR2 YFSETQ. The V and J ends lost 0 bases and 7 bases, in that order; junction bases with no gene match: 6. CDR3 length equals 14 residues. CDR3 nucleotide sequence: TGCGCCAGCAGCTTGGAGTCTGCAGGGGGTGAAGCTTTCTTT. It encodes CASSLESAGGEAFF.

This clone was recorded only once. The chain's CDR3 is CASSLYQGQVNQPQHF. CDR3 bases: TGTGCCAGCAGCTTATATCAGGGACAGGTCAATCAGCCCCAGCATTTT. This chain links TRBV7-8 with TRBJ1-5; 8 bases agree with TRBD1. Germline CDR1 reads SGHVS; CDR2 reads FQNEAQ. The V and J ends lost 2 bases and 3 bases, in that order; junction bases with no gene match: 6. The CDR3 length is 16 residues.

The rearrangement joins TRBV9 to TRBJ2-1; TRBD2 agrees at 8 bases. From germline, CDR1 is SGDLS and CDR2 YYNGEE. The CDR3 spans 13 residues. The V and J ends lost 3 bases and 8 bases, in that order; junction bases with no gene match: 4. CDR3: CASSARGGHEQFF. CDR3 coding DNA: TGTGCCAGCAGCGCCCGGGGGGGCCATGAGCAGTTCTTC.

The V gene is TRBV27, the J gene TRBJ1-5; D possibly corresponds to TRBD1 (5 bases). The CDR3 runs to 14 residues. Trimming took off 2 bases at V and 1 base at J, with 6 bases between the two ends. CDR1 and CDR2 from the germline V gene are MNHEY and SMNVEV (reference sequence). CDR3 region: CASSLKGSNQPQHF. The CDR3 DNA sequence: TGTGCCAGCAGTTTAAAGGGGAGCAATCAGCCCCAGCATTTT.

The genes are TRBV10-3 and TRBJ2-7; 10 positions match TRBD1. Germline CDR1 is ENHRY and CDR2 is SYGVKD. The V segment lost 0 bases and the J segment 3 bases; nucleotides outside the gene matches: 5. This CDR3 spans 16 amino acids. CDR3 sequence reads: CAISESDRDRGYEQYF. CDR3 DNA sequence: TGTGCCATCAGTGAGTCGGATCGGGACAGGGGCTACGAGCAGTACTTC.

This chain connects TRBV6-5 to TRBJ1-2, with 9 bases lining up with TRBD1. CDR3 length: 15 residues. V lost 6 bases, J lost 2 bases, and 7 bases stayed unmatched. Germline V gives CDR1 MNHEY, CDR2 SVGAGI. CDR3 in DNA: TGTGCCAGCAGCTACGGACAGGGGAGGAACTATGGCTACACCTTC. This gives the protein CASSYGQGRNYGYTF.

The chain links TRBV5-6 to TRBJ1-1, with 9 bases fitting TRBD1. Per germline, CDR1 SGHDT and CDR2 YYEEEE. The junction had 7 bases not matched to a gene; V was cut back by 4 bases and J by 0 bases. The CDR3 extends over 16 amino acids. CDR3 DNA sequence: TGTGCCAGCAGCCCCGCCTGGGACAGGGTGAACACTGAAGCTTTCTTT. Amino acids: CASSPAWDRVNTEAFF.

The chain couples TRBV6-1 to TRBJ2-1; D perhaps matches TRBD1 (5 bases). Germline-derived CDR1 and CDR2 are MNHNS and SASEGT. There are 11 residues in the CDR3. The germline V and J ends were trimmed by 5 bases and 10 bases, with 9 bases remaining between them. The CDR3: CASSYPGEQFF. DNA for the CDR3: TGTGCCAGCAGTTACCCAGGGGAGCAGTTCTTC.

V and J are TRBV7-2 and TRBJ1-2; D remains unclear. The V end was cut by 5 bases, the J end by 8 bases, with 18 bases between. CDR1 and CDR2 (germline): SGHTA, FQGNSA. CDR3 length: 14 amino acids. The CDR3 loop reads CASSATVIARGYTF. For the CDR3, the DNA is TGTGCCAGCAGCGCCACGGTCATAGCCCGGGGCTACACCTTC. The whole variable domain, remainder taken from reference TRBV7-2 and TRBJ1-2, is GAGVSQSPSNKVTEKGKDVELRCDPISGHTALYWYRQSLGQGLEFLIYFQGNSAPDKSGLPSDRFSAERTGGSVSTLTIQRTQQEDSAVYLCASSATVIARGYTFGSGTRLTVV.

This sequence joins TRBV2 and TRBJ2-7, with 9 bases fitting TRBD2. This CDR3 comprises 15 residues. V dropped 0 bases and J dropped 2; count of bases not matched to a gene: 2. In germline, CDR1 is SNHLY, CDR2 FYNNEI. CDR3 nucleotides: TGTGCCAGCAGTGAAGCTAGCGGGAGAACCTACGAGCAGTACTTC. It translates to CASSEASGRTYEQYF.

The V call is TRBV19, the J call TRBJ2-1, with 8 nucleotides matching TRBD2. The germline V gene has CDR1 LNHDA and CDR2 SQIVND (reference sequence). The CDR3 length is 15 residues. With 5 bases clipped from V and 5 bases from J, the junction kept 8 bases outside the gene matches. The CDR3 coding sequence is TGTGCCAGTAGTTTCTTAGCGGGGAGCCACAATGAGCAGTTCTTC. Protein: CASSFLAGSHNEQFF.

J is TRBJ1-3 and V is TRBV6-5; tentatively, D is TRBD1 (6 bases). The V and J ends lost 5 bases and 0 bases respectively, with 8 bases between them. Per the germline V gene, CDR1 is MNHEY and CDR2 is SVGAGI. This CDR3 spans 14 amino acids. The CDR3 reads CASSEGVSGNTIYF. CDR3 DNA: TGTGCCAGCAGTGAGGGGGTCTCTGGAAACACCATATATTTT.

The chain has TRBV5-1 and TRBJ1-2; 10 bases line up with TRBD1. CDR1 and CDR2 from the germline V gene are SGHRS and YFSETQ. The CDR3 has 14 amino acids. The trim removed 0 bases at V and 7 bases at J, leaving 3 bases unmatched. The CDR3 loop is CASSLGTGGPGYTF. Here the CDR3 DNA reads TGCGCCAGCAGCTTGGGGACAGGGGGGCCTGGCTACACCTTC. The full variable domain, with the rest looked up from reference TRBV5-1 and TRBJ1-2, is KAGVTQTPRYLIKTRGQQVTLSCSPISGHRSVSWYQQTPGQGLQFLFEYFSETQRNKGNFPGRFSGRQFSNSRSEMNVSTLELGDSALYLCASSLGTGGPGYTFGSGTRLTVV.

The V call is TRBV5-1, the J call TRBJ2-1, with D possibly matching TRBD2 (5 bases). Trimming removed 4 bases at V and 10 bases at J, with 12 bases between. The CDR3 totals 12 residues. Per germline, CDR1 SGHRS and CDR2 YFSETQ. The CDR3 region is CASSLTNSEQFF. The CDR3 DNA reads TGCGCCAGCAGCCTGACTAATTCAGAGCAGTTCTTC.

The J gene is TRBJ2-7, the V gene TRBV6-1, with D possibly matching TRBD1 (5 bases). Germline V gene sequence: CDR1 MNHNS, CDR2 SASEGT. The CDR3 contains 15 residues. V was clipped by 2 bases and J by 2 bases, with 13 bases between them. The CDR3 is CASSESVRGPYEQYF. The CDR3 DNA follows: TGTGCCAGCAGTGAAAGTGTAAGGGGCCCCTACGAGCAGTACTTC.

The CDR3 DNA reads as TGTGCCAGCAGCTCAAGGGGGACAGGAGCCTACGAGCAGTACTTC. It encodes CASSSRGTGAYEQYF. The chain has TRBV7-2 and TRBJ2-7; 8 bases agree with TRBD1. CDR1 SGHTA and CDR2 FQGNSA come from the germline V gene. The CDR3 spans 15 residues. V was clipped by 4 bases and J by 2 bases; unmatched bases: 7. Filled out from reference TRBV7-2 and TRBJ2-7, the complete variable domain reads GAGVSQSPSNKVTEKGKDVELRCDPISGHTALYWYRQSLGQGLEFLIYFQGNSAPDKSGLPSDRFSAERTGGSVSTLTIQRTQQEDSAVYLCASSSRGTGAYEQYFGPGTRLTVT.